A single count supports the clone carrying this T cell receptor beta chain. Measured with immunoSEQ multiplex PCR; TCRdb has only the in-frame clones, and not every one. This sample has approximately 260,000 clones, with roughly 90% found just once. These data come from a study of blood T cell repertoires in COVID-19. Study information: Samples taken during acute and convalescent COVID-19 were collected in the United States, Italy and Spain. The cDNA or gDNA used as material had been derived from T cells, B-cell-depleted T cells, or PBMCs.

Per germline, CDR1 MGHRA and CDR2 YSYEKL. J was trimmed by 2 bases and V by 3 bases; bases with no gene match: 11. CDR3 size: 17 residues. The TCR was taken from a man between 45 and 60 years old with acute or convalescent COVID-19. Specimen: peripheral blood. The genes are TRBV4-1 and TRBJ2-3; 7 bases align to TRBD2. Written as DNA, the CDR3 is TGCGCCAGCAGCCATGTGGAAGCGGGGTCTTCCACAGATACGCAGTATTTT. It is translated as CASSHVEAGSSTDTQYF.